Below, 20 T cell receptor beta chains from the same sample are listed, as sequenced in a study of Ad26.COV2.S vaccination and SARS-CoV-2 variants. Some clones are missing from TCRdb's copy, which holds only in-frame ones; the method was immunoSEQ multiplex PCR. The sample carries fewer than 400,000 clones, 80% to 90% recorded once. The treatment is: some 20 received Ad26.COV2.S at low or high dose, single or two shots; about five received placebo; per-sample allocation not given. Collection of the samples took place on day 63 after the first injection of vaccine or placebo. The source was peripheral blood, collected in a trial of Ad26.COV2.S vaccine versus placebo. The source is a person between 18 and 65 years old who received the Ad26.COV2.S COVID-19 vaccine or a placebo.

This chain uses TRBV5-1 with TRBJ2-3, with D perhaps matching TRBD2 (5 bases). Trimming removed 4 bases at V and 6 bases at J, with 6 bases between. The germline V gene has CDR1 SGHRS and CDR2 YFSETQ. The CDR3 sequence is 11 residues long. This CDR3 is CASSRDDTQYF. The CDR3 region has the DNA TGCGCCAGCAGCCGGGATGATACGCAGTATTTT.

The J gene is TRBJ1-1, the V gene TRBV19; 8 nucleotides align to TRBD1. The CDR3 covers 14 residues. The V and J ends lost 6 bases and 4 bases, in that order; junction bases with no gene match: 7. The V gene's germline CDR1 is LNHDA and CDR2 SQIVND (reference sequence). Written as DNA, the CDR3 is TGTGCCAGTAGCAGGGGGCTGGGGGGCACTGAAGCTTTCTTT. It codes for CASSRGLGGTEAFF.

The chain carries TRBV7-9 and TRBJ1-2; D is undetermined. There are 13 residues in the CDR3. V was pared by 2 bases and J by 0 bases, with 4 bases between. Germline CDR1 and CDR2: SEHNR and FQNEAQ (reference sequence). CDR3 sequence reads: CASSLQANYGYTF. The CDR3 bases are TGTGCCAGCAGCTTACAGGCTAACTATGGCTACACCTTC.

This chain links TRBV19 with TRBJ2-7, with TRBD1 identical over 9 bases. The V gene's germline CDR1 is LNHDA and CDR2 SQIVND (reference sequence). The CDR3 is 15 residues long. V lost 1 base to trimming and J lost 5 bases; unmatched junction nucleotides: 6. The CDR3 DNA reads TGTGCCAGTAGTATAGCCGGGACAGGGCTTAACGAGCAGTACTTC. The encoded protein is CASSIAGTGLNEQYF. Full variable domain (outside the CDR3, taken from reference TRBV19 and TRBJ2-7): DGGITQSPKYLFRKEGQNVTLSCEQNLNHDAMYWYRQDPGQGLRLIYYSQIVNDFQKGDIAEGYSVSREKKESFPLTVTSAQKNPTAFYLCASSIAGTGLNEQYFGPGTRLTVT.

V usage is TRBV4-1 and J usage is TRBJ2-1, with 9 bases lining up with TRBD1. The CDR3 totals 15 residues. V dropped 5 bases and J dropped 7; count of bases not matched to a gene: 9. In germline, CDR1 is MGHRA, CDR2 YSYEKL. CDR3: CASSASGTGWNEQFF. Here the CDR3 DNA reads TGCGCCAGCAGCGCCTCCGGGACAGGGTGGAATGAGCAGTTCTTC.

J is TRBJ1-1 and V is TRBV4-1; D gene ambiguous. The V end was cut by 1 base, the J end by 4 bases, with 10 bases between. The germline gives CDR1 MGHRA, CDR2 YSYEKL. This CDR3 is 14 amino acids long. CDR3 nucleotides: TGCGCCAGCAGCCAAGCTGTCCGGACCACTGAAGCTTTCTTT. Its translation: CASSQAVRTTEAFF.

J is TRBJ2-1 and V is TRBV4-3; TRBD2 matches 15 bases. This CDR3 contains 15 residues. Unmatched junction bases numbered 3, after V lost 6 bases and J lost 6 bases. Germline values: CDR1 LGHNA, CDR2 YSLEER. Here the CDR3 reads CASSKGLAGGNEQFF. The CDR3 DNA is TGCGCCAGCAGTAAGGGACTAGCGGGGGGCAATGAGCAGTTCTTC.

CDR3 nucleotide sequence: TGTGCCAGCAGCTCAGAGACAGGCGTTAGGGAAAAACTGTTTTTT. This sequence encodes CASSSETGVREKLFF. The V and J genes are TRBV7-8 and TRBJ1-4, with D possibly being TRBD1 (6 bases). CDR1 is SGHVS, CDR2 FQNEAQ, per germline. Trimming removed 4 bases at V and 8 bases at J, with 17 bases between. The CDR3 covers 15 residues.

The CDR3 here is CASSFARYNSPLHF. CDR3 nucleotides: TGTGCCAGCAGCTTTGCCAGATATAATTCACCCCTCCACTTT. The chain recombines TRBV11-2 with TRBJ1-6; no definite D call. Per the germline V gene, CDR1 is SGHAT and CDR2 is FQNNGV. V was trimmed by 3 bases and J by 4 bases, leaving 7 bases between them. The CDR3 length is 14 residues.

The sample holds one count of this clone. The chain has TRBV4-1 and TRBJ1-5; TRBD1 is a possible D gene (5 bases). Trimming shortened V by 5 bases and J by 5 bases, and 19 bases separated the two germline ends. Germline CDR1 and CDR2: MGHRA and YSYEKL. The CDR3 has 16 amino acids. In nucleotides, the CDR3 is TGCGCCAGCAGCACACTCCTAGGGCAGGGTGATCAGCCCCAGCATTTT. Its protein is CASSTLLGQGDQPQHF.

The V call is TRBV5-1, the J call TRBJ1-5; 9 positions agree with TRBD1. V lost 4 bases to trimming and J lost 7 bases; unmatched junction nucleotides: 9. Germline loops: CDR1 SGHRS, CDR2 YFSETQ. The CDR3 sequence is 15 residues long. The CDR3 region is CASSPNGQGNQPQHF. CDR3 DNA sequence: TGCGCCAGCAGCCCCAACGGACAGGGGAACCAGCCCCAGCATTTT. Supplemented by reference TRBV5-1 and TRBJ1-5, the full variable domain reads KAGVTQTPRYLIKTRGQQVTLSCSPISGHRSVSWYQQTPGQGLQFLFEYFSETQRNKGNFPGRFSGRQFSNSRSEMNVSTLELGDSALYLCASSPNGQGNQPQHFGDGTRLSIL.

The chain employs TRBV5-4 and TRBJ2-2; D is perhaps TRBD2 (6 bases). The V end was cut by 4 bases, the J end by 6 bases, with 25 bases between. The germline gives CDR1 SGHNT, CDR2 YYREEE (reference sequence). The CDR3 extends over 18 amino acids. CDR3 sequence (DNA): TGTGCCAGCAGCCGAGCAGTACCGGGAGCTTCTCTTTCCGGGGAGCTGTTTTTT. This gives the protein CASSRAVPGASLSGELFF.

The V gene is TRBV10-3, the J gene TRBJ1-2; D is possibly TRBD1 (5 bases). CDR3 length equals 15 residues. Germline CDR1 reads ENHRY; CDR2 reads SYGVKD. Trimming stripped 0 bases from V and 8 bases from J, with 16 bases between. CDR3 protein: CAISESRVSFSGYTF. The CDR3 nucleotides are TGTGCCATCAGTGAGTCCAGGGTGTCTTTCTCCGGCTACACCTTC.

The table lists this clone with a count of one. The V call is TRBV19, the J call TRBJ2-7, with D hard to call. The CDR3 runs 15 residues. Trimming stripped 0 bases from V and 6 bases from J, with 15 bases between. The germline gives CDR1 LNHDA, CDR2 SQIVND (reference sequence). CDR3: CASSIDQGPLGEQYF. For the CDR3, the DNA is TGTGCCAGTAGTATAGATCAAGGACCCCTGGGCGAGCAGTACTTC.

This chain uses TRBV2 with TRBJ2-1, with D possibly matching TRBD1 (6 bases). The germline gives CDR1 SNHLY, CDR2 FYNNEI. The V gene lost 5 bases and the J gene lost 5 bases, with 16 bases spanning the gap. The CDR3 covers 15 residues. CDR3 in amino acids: CASSTPTGNNNEQFF. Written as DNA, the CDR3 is TGTGCCAGCAGTACCCCGACAGGAAATAACAATGAGCAGTTCTTC.

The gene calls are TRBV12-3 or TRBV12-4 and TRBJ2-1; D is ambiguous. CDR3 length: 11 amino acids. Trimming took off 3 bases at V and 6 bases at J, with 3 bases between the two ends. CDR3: CASSFANEQFF. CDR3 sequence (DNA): TGTGCCAGCAGTTTTGCCAATGAGCAGTTCTTC.

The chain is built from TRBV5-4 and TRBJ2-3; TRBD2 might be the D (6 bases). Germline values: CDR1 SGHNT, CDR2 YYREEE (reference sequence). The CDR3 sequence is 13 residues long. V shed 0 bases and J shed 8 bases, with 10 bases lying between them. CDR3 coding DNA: TGTGCCAGCAGCTTGGCTTTAGCGGTTACGCAGTATTTT. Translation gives CASSLALAVTQYF.

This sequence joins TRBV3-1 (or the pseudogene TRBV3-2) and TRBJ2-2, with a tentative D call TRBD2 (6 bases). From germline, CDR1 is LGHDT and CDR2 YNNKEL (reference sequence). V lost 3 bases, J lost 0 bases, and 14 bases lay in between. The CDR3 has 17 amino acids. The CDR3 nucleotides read TGTGCCAGCAGCCACCCGGACCGGGGGACGAACACCGGGGAGCTGTTTTTT. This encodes CASSHPDRGTNTGELFF.

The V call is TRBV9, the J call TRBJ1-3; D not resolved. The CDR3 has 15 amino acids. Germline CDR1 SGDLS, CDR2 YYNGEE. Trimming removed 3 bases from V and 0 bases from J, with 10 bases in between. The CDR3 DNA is TGTGCCAGCAGCGGATACTCCCCCTCTGGAAACACCATATATTTT. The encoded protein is CASSGYSPSGNTIYF. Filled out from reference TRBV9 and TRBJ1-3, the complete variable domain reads DSGVTQTPKHLITATGQRVTLRCSPRSGDLSVYWYQQSLDQGLQFLIQYYNGEERAKGNILERFSAQQFPDLHSELNLSSLELGDSALYFCASSGYSPSGNTIYFGEGSWLTVV.

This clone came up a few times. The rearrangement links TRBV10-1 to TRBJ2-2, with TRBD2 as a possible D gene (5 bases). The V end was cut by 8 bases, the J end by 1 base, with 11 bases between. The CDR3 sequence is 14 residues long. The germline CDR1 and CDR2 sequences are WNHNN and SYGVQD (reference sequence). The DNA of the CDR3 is TGCGCCAGCCGGGAACAGAAGAACACCGGGGAGCTGTTTTTT. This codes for CASREQKNTGELFF.